This TCR beta chain was sequenced in a study of human T cells and chemical hapten exposure. Study-wide results and caveats: Alopecia affected the donors, so their immune response may differ from healthy people's.

CDR3 length: 13 amino acids. Germline assignment: CDR1 SGHRS and CDR2 YFSETQ. With 4 bases removed from V and 0 bases from J, the gap between germline ends came to 5 bases. Time point here: pre-sensitization, week 0. The treatment is: therapeutic diphenylcyclopropenone sensitization with weekly scalp DPC. Unseparated into fractions, whole blood served as the source from which total RNA was extracted. TCRdb reanalysed the RACE reads using MiXCR and keeps one entry per CDR3 protein. The sample shows 90,000 or so distinct CDR3 sequences, 8.5% of them seen only once. This clonotype showed up just a few times. Its antigen remains unidentified.

V gene TRBV5-1 combines with J gene TRBJ1-5, with D unclear. This sequence originates from a man aged 40-50 years with alopecia areata. Some clones in this sample may be carry-over from other donors' samples. Sequenced here: whole blood, sampled in connection with sensitization to the hapten diphenylcyclopropenone (DPC). CDR3 loop: CASSVNSNQPQHF. CDR3 nucleotide sequence: TGCGCCAGCAGCGTGAATAGCAATCAGCCCCAGCATTTT.